This TCR beta chain comes out of a study of T cell responses to AZD1222 COVID-19 vaccine (dated by TCRdb to the early 2020s). A note on the overall study: Because spike-specific TCR depth and breadth did not differ between the two schedules, AZD1222 recipients who got a second dose at roughly 4 weeks were pooled with those who got a second dose at roughly 12 weeks. A total of around 240 trial participants underwent TCR sequencing, of whom 207 received two doses of AZD1222 and about 25 received two doses of the MenACWY control vaccine. Enrollment into the trials was organized by age into subgroups of 18-55, 56-69 and 70-plus years, and those subgroups contained approximately 150, 30 and 60 TCR-sequenced participants, respectively. What the authors observed across the whole study: Participants were mostly white British and included more females than males, and it was suggested by the authors that clonal diversity may have been underestimated. Reportedly, almost half of the unique spike-specific TCRs recognized epitopes lying outside the regions that are mutated in the B.1.351 and B.1.1.7 variants. In the small 56-69-year group, the increase in depth fell short of significance, most likely because of low power. The vaccine-associated CD4 TCRs covered the entire spike protein, and the dominant responses fell in regions 160-218 and 743-854. Conclusions about previously exposed vaccinees are limited, since just a handful of AZD1222 recipients were seropositive for SARS-CoV-2 at baseline. Because no samples from the day 14 peak response were available, repertoires could be characterized only after the peak T cell response. After two AZD1222 doses, both the breadth and the depth of spike-specific TCRs were significantly higher than at day 0 and than in MenACWY recipients.

In light of the paper, this sample's time point label describes: baseline before first vaccination. Vaccinee samples were obtained from the UK trials COV001 and COV002, which included a single-blind randomized controlled phase 2/3 trial of AZD1222 (ChAdOx1 nCoV-19) in healthy adults. Trial participant PBMC samples were collected at day 0 and day 28 after the second dose for TCRbeta chain sequencing. The germline V gene yields SGHDN for CDR1 and FVKESK for CDR2. The CDR3, from cysteine to phenylalanine, totals 12 residues. Kept here is only the CDR3 DNA, which spans 36 bases and is read in frame from base 1. Deletion took 1 base off V and 8 bases off J, with a span of 8 bases between the germline ends. The CDR3 regions of human TCRbeta chains were analyzed by immunosequencing. The published analysis was carried out like this. Repertoire TCRs were matched against a reference library of SARS-CoV-2-specific TCRs generated with the MIRA antigen-specificity platform. Breadth was defined as the fraction of unique TCRs that were SARS-CoV-2-associated, and depth was defined as the fraction of total T cells that were SARS-CoV-2-associated. Each spike-specific TCR was assigned to its reactive spike region and to a CD4 or CD8 class using the MIRA data. Log10-transformed breadth and depth values were compared by one-way ANOVA with Sidak's multiple comparisons tests. TCRdb re-hosts the immuneACCESS table, in-frame sequences only. Its copies lack some clones; in the studies checked, an unresolved V gene accounts for under half of them, and the cause for the rest is not known. V and J calls plus clone size are reproduced from that table; the DNA served to infer D and trimming. Within this sample are 150,000 to 200,000 clones, with about nine tenths of them counted one time only. The ten largest make up about 3% of the sample.

As concerns this clone: It lacks a known antigen. No per-base quality is available; no much larger clone lies one base away.

Sequences were derived from peripheral blood, sampled on day 0 of AZD1222 vaccination. The chain couples TRBV14 to TRBJ1-2, with an unclear D gene assignment. The sequence was obtained from an adult in good health. In nucleotide form, the sequence is TGTGCCAGCAGCCAAGTAGGGAGGGGCTACACCTTC. Translated, it reads CASSQVGRGYTF. The entire variable domain, with the stretches around the CDR3 drawn from the reference TRBV14 and TRBJ1-2 proteins, is EAGVTQFPSHSVIEKGQTVTLRCDPISGHDNLYWYRRVMGKEIKFLLHFVKESKQDESGMPNNRFLAERTGGTYSTLKVQPAELEDSGVYFCASSQVGRGYTFGSGTRLTVV.